The 9 T cell receptor beta chains below come from one sample, sequenced in a study of blood T cells in healthy people across ages. Using a J-beta primer mix together with a sample-barcoded 5' primer, a second PCR was run for about 6 to 11 cycles. TCRdb reprocessed the 5' RACE reads via MiXCR and lists one record per CDR3 protein. Seen here are approximately 1.5 million distinct CDR3 sequences, under 55% observed once, and the top ten hold over 3.5%. Input material: blood. The receptor source for this set is a woman younger than 30 in good health.

This clonotype was seen only a few times. The chain has TRBV14 and TRBJ2-1, with 14 nucleotides matching TRBD2. The V segment lost 4 bases and the J segment 9 bases; nucleotides outside the gene matches: 11. Germline loops: CDR1 SGHDN, CDR2 FVKESK. The CDR3 runs to 17 residues. CDR3 residues: CASSRALGLAGVFEQFF. CDR3 nucleotides: TGTGCCAGCAGCCGAGCCTTGGGACTAGCGGGAGTCTTTGAGCAGTTCTTC. The variable domain in full, with the rest retrieved from reference TRBV14 and TRBJ2-1, is EAGVTQFPSHSVIEKGQTVTLRCDPISGHDNLYWYRRVMGKEIKFLLHFVKESKQDESGMPNNRFLAERTGGTYSTLKVQPAELEDSGVYFCASSRALGLAGVFEQFFGPGTRLTVL.

This clonotype was detected a few times. V and J are TRBV20-1 and TRBJ2-7; D not resolved. The CDR3 length is 14 residues. Trimming pared 0 bases from V and 0 bases from J, leaving 9 bases between. The germline V gene encodes CDR1 DFQATT and CDR2 SNEGSKA (reference sequence). CDR3 region: CSARDINGSYEQYF. The CDR3 nucleotides are TGCAGTGCTAGAGATATTAACGGCTCCTACGAGCAGTACTTC.

The chain recombines TRBV29-1 with TRBJ1-2, with 9 bases identical to TRBD1. Germline CDR1 and CDR2: SQVTM and ANQGSEA. V lost 3 bases to trimming and J lost 6 bases; unmatched junction nucleotides: 11. This CDR3 contains 15 residues. CDR3 in amino acids: CSVDLGQGYGNGYTF. The CDR3 DNA follows: TGCAGCGTTGACTTGGGACAGGGCTACGGTAATGGCTACACCTTC.

This clonotype has more than one count but fewer than ten. This chain joins TRBV5-1 and TRBJ1-5, with D possibly matching TRBD1 (5 bases). Trimming pared 0 bases from V and 2 bases from J, leaving 9 bases between. CDR1 is SGHRS, CDR2 YFSETQ, per germline. This CDR3 is 15 amino acids long. For the CDR3, the DNA is TGCGCCAGCAGCTTGGATGGGGGTGGCAATCAGCCCCAGCATTTT. Protein product: CASSLDGGGNQPQHF.

This clonotype was recorded a few times. The chain recombines TRBV20-1 with TRBJ2-3; D ambiguous. There are 14 residues in the CDR3. CDR1 is DFQATT, CDR2 SNEGSKA, per germline (reference sequence). Trimming cost V 0 bases and J 0 bases, with 7 bases left between them. The CDR3 sequence: CSARDLESTDTQYF. The CDR3 bases are TGCAGTGCTAGAGATTTAGAGAGCACAGATACGCAGTATTTT.

Regarding this clonotype: Just one base apart from a much larger clone, this may be a read error. V and J are TRBV5-1 and TRBJ2-3; D may be TRBD1 or TRBD2 (5 bases each). Trimming shortened V by 7 bases and J by 0 bases, and 12 bases separated the two germline ends. The germline CDR1 and CDR2 sequences are SGHRS and YFSETQ. CDR3 length: 14 residues. CDR3 sequence: CASGRGGSTDTQYF. CDR3 nucleotides: TGCGCCAGCGGTCGGGGCGGGAGCACAGATACGCAGTATTTT. The entire variable domain, with the rest obtained from reference TRBV5-1 and TRBJ2-3, is as follows: KAGVTQTPRYLIKTRGQQVTLSCSPISGHRSVSWYQQTPGQGLQFLFEYFSETQRNKGNFPGRFSGRQFSNSRSEMNVSTLELGDSALYLCASGRGGSTDTQYFGPGTRLTVL.

This clonotype was counted at least ten times. The chain links TRBV24-1 to TRBJ2-3; D not resolved. The germline V and J ends were trimmed by 4 bases and 6 bases, with 4 bases remaining between them. The germline gives CDR1 KGHDR, CDR2 SFDVKD. The CDR3 contains 11 residues. In DNA form, the CDR3 reads TGTGCCACCAGTGAGCTGGATACGCAGTATTTT. Encoded protein: CATSELDTQYF.

The J gene is TRBJ2-1, the V gene TRBV20-1, with 9 bases lining up with TRBD2. CDR1 and CDR2 from the germline V gene are DFQATT and SNEGSKA (reference sequence). This CDR3 is 14 amino acids long. V shed 0 bases and J 7 bases; nucleotides not matched to a gene: 4. The CDR3 loop is CSARDRAGGNEQFF. The CDR3 DNA reads as TGCAGTGCTAGAGATAGGGCGGGAGGGAATGAGCAGTTCTTC.

The J gene is TRBJ1-2, the V gene TRBV7-9; weak D call: TRBD1 (5 bases). The CDR3 extends over 14 amino acids. Trimming stripped 3 bases from V and 2 bases from J, with 10 bases between. CDR1 is SEHNR, CDR2 FQNEAQ, per germline (reference sequence). The chain's CDR3 is CASSFPTANYGYTF. The DNA for the CDR3 is TGTGCCAGCAGCTTTCCGACAGCAAACTATGGCTACACCTTC.